This is a list of T cell receptor beta chains from one sample in a study of T cell repertoires in cytomegalovirus infection. MiXCR, applied by TCRdb to the reads, yields one record per CDR3 protein. The table has about 450,000 distinct CDR3 sequences, approximately 30% seen once; the top ten hold roughly an eighth. The sequencing input was PBMCs. These receptors all stem from a human donor in good health (CMV status not recorded). Some clones in this sample may be carry-over from other donors' samples. Each CDR3 is given with its conserved first and last residue.

V | CDR3
TRBV7-8 | CASSQTGSNEQFF
TRBV12-3/TRBV12-4 | CASSLEVRSNQPQHF
TRBV18 | CASSLLGTDNEKLFF
TRBV7-9 | CASSFSEVGTSKNTIYF
TRBV7-3 | CASSFRGDTDTQCF
TRBV29-1 | CSVEYRGRGDTEAFF
TRBV6-5 | CASSDTYNYGYTF
TRBV12-3/TRBV12-4 | CASTLGGGETQYF
TRBV20-1 | CSASSGDTMYF
TRBV5-4 | CASSLEGLNHGYTF
TRBV6-5 | CASRQLEARNTEAFF
TRBV15 | CATSRDREGALPQYF
TRBV14 | CASSQVAATGNTIYF
TRBV6-1 | CASSRTGLAKNIQYF
TRBV12-3/TRBV12-4 | CASSRDRYNEQFF
TRBV6-1 | CASKAGGPSQETQYF
TRBV12-3/TRBV12-4 | CASSLEGGARTEAFF
TRBV2 | CASRAGTGYGNQPQHF
TRBV7-2 | CASRGADYGYTF
TRBV11-2 | CASSGLQGINYGYTF
TRBV7-6 | CASSLNGEYLTGELFF
TRBV7-9 | CASSPRASVGTGELFF
TRBV19 | CASKDRGINSPLHF
TRBV14 | CASSSSGRPQETQYF
TRBV5-6 | CASSTGTAYNEQFF
TRBV27 | CASSFLGAEETGELFF
TRBV28 | CASGGKKWSPLHF
TRBV6-1 | CASSVSGGIADEQFF
TRBV5-6 | CASSFGDSYYGYTF
TRBV20-1 | CSAWTSGGDTQYF
TRBV5-3 | CARSSSTGHNYGYTF
TRBV20-1 | CSARVLGQGHGNEQFF
TRBV19 | CASSSGTGIPYEQYF
TRBV12-3/TRBV12-4 | CASSPGTAEKLFF
TRBV4-1 | CASSQPRDRVDEAFF
TRBV7-9 | CASSFLDSLSQETQYF
TRBV7-2 | CASSLSRGRYTEAFF
TRBV27 | CASSKPGQGPETQYF
TRBV9 | CASSALYGNTEAFF